The 14 T cell receptor beta chains below all came from one sample that was sequenced in a study of OX40 agonist ivuxolimab in advanced cancers. Preparation of the library involved the immunoSEQ multiplex PCR assay. Imported from immuneACCESS, the table was reduced by TCRdb to in-frame sequences with V and J called. These copies leave out some clones; in studies compared against another copy, an unresolved V gene accounts for under half, and the cause of the remainder is not known. The sample table records over 65,000 clones; roughly nine tenths of these occur just once. The top ten clonotypes cover approximately 8.4% of the sample. Sample: CD4+ or CD8+ T cells sorted from blood, taken in a trial of the OX40 agonist ivuxolimab. The source of these receptors is an adult with an advanced solid tumor such as melanoma, head and neck, liver or kidney cancer.

J is TRBJ2-7 and V is TRBV25-1; 12 positions agree with TRBD1. V lost 4 bases to trimming and J lost 9 bases; unmatched junction nucleotides: 10. CDR1 and CDR2 from the germline V gene are MGHDK and SYGVNS. This CDR3 is built from 15 residues. The CDR3 region is CASSASGTGGFRQYF. The CDR3 bases are TGTGCCAGCAGTGCATCCGGGACAGGGGGCTTTAGGCAGTACTTC.

CDR3 amino acids: CASSPLLGTGHSEQYF. The CDR3 DNA reads as TGTGCCAGCTCACCACTTCTTGGGACAGGGCATTCTGAGCAGTACTTC. V gene TRBV18 combines with J gene TRBJ2-7; 9 bases fit TRBD1. Germline V gene lookup returns CDR1 KGHSH and CDR2 LQKENI. The ends lost 1 base at V and 7 bases at J; junction bases unmatched: 11. This CDR3 is 16 amino acids long.

The V call is TRBV6-5, the J call TRBJ2-3; TRBD1 might be the D (6 bases). Germline lookup yields CDR1 MNHEY and CDR2 SVGAGI. The V gene lost 0 bases and the J gene lost 8 bases, with 12 bases spanning the gap. The CDR3 spans 14 residues. CDR3: CASSYSMGRGTQYF. CDR3 nucleotide sequence: TGTGCCAGCAGTTACTCGATGGGCAGGGGTACGCAGTATTTT.

This sequence joins TRBV6-1 and TRBJ1-4; D gene uncertain. The CDR3 totals 13 residues. Trimming took off 4 bases at V and 4 bases at J, with 7 bases between the two ends. Per germline, CDR1 MNHNS and CDR2 SASEGT. The CDR3 is CASSVRLNEKLFF. As DNA, the CDR3 is TGTGCCAGCAGTGTCCGCCTTAATGAAAAACTGTTTTTT.

The chain has TRBV5-1 and TRBJ2-3, with 9 nucleotides matching TRBD2. Germline V gene lookup returns CDR1 SGHRS and CDR2 YFSETQ. The V segment lost 3 bases and the J segment 7 bases; nucleotides outside the gene matches: 12. This CDR3 has 16 residues. Here the CDR3 reads CASSSGTSTAANTQYF. Written as DNA, the CDR3 is TGCGCCAGCAGCTCCGGGACTAGCACGGCAGCAAATACGCAGTATTTT.

The chain links TRBV5-4 to TRBJ2-2; tentative D call: TRBD1 (5 bases). V shed 1 base and J shed 4 bases, with 11 bases lying between them. Germline V gene data show CDR1 as SGHNT and CDR2 as YYREEE (reference sequence). The CDR3 extends over 15 amino acids. CDR3 DNA sequence: TGTGCCAGCAGCTTGAGGCAGGGATTCACCGGGGAGCTGTTTTTT. This translates into CASSLRQGFTGELFF.

This clone was picked up a small number of times. The chain couples TRBV5-6 to TRBJ2-3, with D uncertain. V was pared by 1 base and J by 6 bases, with 9 bases between. Germline CDR1 SGHDT, CDR2 YYEEEE. This CDR3 spans 13 amino acids. The CDR3: CASSLRPRDTQYF. In DNA, the CDR3 is TGTGCCAGCAGCTTGAGACCCCGCGATACGCAGTATTTT.

The V gene is TRBV7-2, the J gene TRBJ1-2; 8 bases are shared with TRBD1. The germline CDR1 and CDR2 sequences are SGHTA and FQGNSA. The CDR3 contains 14 residues. V trimming: 5 bases; J trimming: 12 bases; junction bases outside the gene matches: 14. CDR3 region: CASSRVTGVAKDTF. The CDR3 DNA reads TGTGCCAGCAGCCGGGTGACAGGGGTTGCGAAGGACACCTTC. The full variable domain, completed using reference TRBV7-2 and TRBJ1-2, is GAGVSQSPSNKVTEKGKDVELRCDPISGHTALYWYRQSLGQGLEFLIYFQGNSAPDKSGLPSDRFSAERTGGSVSTLTIQRTQQEDSAVYLCASSRVTGVAKDTFGSGTRLTVV.

CDR3 nucleotides: TGCGCCAGCAGCTTGGCCGTAGCGGGGACGGGTGGAGATACGCAGTATTTT. Encoded protein: CASSLAVAGTGGDTQYF. This chain links TRBV5-1 with TRBJ2-3, with 8 bases aligning to TRBD2. The length of the CDR3 is 17 residues. Germline CDR1 and CDR2: SGHRS and YFSETQ. J lost 5 bases, V lost 0 bases, and 11 bases had no gene match.

This chain links TRBV21-1 with TRBJ2-6; the table assigns TRBD1, which was not confirmed against the DNA. TRBV21-1 is tagged as a pseudogene. This CDR3 is 19 amino acids long. The CDR3 nucleotides are TGTGCCAGCAGCAAAGCTCCCGGGACAGGGCGCTCTGGGGCCAACGTCCTGACTTTC. Encoded protein: CASSKAPGTGRSGANVLTF.

The rearrangement uses TRBV6-5 and TRBJ1-4; tentative D call: TRBD1 (5 bases). The V end lost 5 bases, the J end lost 4 bases, and 11 bases lay between the germline ends. CDR3 length equals 14 residues. Germline CDR1 is MNHEY and CDR2 is SVGAGI. CDR3 loop: CASSRGSFNEKLFF. The CDR3 nucleotides are TGTGCCAGCAGTCGGGGCTCTTTTAATGAAAAACTGTTTTTT.

This clone was observed a few times. The chain recombines TRBV6-5 with TRBJ2-5; D not resolved. V dropped 2 bases and J dropped 5 bases, with 12 bases sitting between them. The CDR3 sequence is 14 residues long. CDR1 and CDR2 (germline): MNHEY, SVGAGI. The CDR3 nucleotides are TGTGCCAGCAGTTACGACACCGCGTTGGAGACCCAGTACTTC. It is translated as CASSYDTALETQYF.

The rearrangement links TRBV2 to TRBJ1-4; TRBD1 agrees at 8 bases. The CDR3 consists of 15 residues. Germline CDR1 reads SNHLY; CDR2 reads FYNNEI. V trimming: 3 bases; J trimming: 3 bases; junction bases outside the gene matches: 3. CDR3 nucleotides: TGTGCCAGCAGTGACAGGGGGCTGGCTAATGAAAAACTGTTTTTT. As protein: CASSDRGLANEKLFF.

This clone appeared a single time. The rearrangement uses TRBV19 and TRBJ1-5, with D unresolved. With 8 bases removed from V and 3 bases from J, the gap between germline ends came to 11 bases. This CDR3 contains 13 residues. Germline CDR1 is LNHDA and CDR2 is SQIVND (reference sequence). Here the CDR3 DNA reads TGTGCCAGTGCAACGGGCCCCAATCAGCCCCAGCATTTT. Protein sequence: CASATGPNQPQHF.